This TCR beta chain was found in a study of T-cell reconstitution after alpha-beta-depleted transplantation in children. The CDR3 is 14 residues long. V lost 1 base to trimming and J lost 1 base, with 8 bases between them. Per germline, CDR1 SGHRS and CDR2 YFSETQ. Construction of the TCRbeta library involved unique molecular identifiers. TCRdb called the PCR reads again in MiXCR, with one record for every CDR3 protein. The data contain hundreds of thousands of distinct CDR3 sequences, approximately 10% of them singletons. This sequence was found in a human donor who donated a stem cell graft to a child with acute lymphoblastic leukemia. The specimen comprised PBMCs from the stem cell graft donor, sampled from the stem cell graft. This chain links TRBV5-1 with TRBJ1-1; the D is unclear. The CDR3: CASSLTAPNTEAFF. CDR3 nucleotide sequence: TGCGCCAGCAGCTTGACAGCTCCGAACACTGAAGCTTTCTTT. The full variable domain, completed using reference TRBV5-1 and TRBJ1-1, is KAGVTQTPRYLIKTRGQQVTLSCSPISGHRSVSWYQQTPGQGLQFLFEYFSETQRNKGNFPGRFSGRQFSNSRSEMNVSTLELGDSALYLCASSLTAPNTEAFFGQGTRLTVV.